The clone carrying this T cell receptor beta chain was counted a few times. What it binds is not known. MiXCR, run by TCRdb on the RT-PCR reads, gives a single entry per CDR3 protein. This table has 650,000 to 800,000 distinct CDR3 sequences, about a fifth appearing once. The germline CDR1 and CDR2 sequences are LGHNA and YSLEER. The CDR3 sequence is 16 residues long. The V segment lost 2 bases and the J segment 5 bases; nucleotides outside the gene matches: 12. The sample originates from a study of response to subunit inactivated influenza vaccine. The study's findings and limits: Every seasonal influenza vaccination brings in few new T cells, the authors suggested.

The material sequenced was PBMCs from blood, taken less than 6 days after vaccination. This receptor was obtained from a man in his fifties or sixties who received an inactivated influenza vaccine. This chain links TRBV4-3 with TRBJ2-7; TRBD1 aligns across 7 bases. CDR3 coding DNA: TGCGCCAGCAGCCAAAACCTAGTTAGACAGGGCCACGAGCAGTACTTC. Its protein is CASSQNLVRQGHEQYF.